This T cell receptor beta chain derives from a study of T cell repertoires in cytomegalovirus infection. Study in general: CMV epitopes, recently identified HLA-C-restricted and well-studied HLA-B-restricted, were used. In public TCR beta signatures, there were indications of both CMV infection and matching HLA type.

Whole-study findings and limits: Dominating the ex vivo response were TCR beta clonotypes that were CMV-specific and HLA-C-restricted. Of the TCR beta families, the public ones yielded a cumulative frequency that identified carriers of CMV plus the relevant HLA.

The CDR3 is 17 residues long. Per germline, CDR1 MGHDK and CDR2 SYGVNS. V lost 4 bases, J lost 6 bases, and 10 bases stayed unmatched. TCRdb processed the reads anew with MiXCR; each CDR3 protein has one entry. The table records about 770,000 distinct CDR3 sequences, under 35% of them present only once. A few counts support this clonotype. Antigen unknown. The material sequenced was cultured CD8+ T cells from PBMCs, taken from culture after CMV antigen stimulation. The origin of this receptor is a human donor in good health (CMV status not recorded). Some clones in this sample may be carry-over from other donors' samples. V gene TRBV25-1 combines with J gene TRBJ2-2; TRBD1 matches 11 bases. The chain's CDR3 is CASSGFGGQGVSGELFF. DNA of the CDR3: TGTGCCAGCAGTGGCTTTGGGGGACAGGGGGTATCCGGGGAGCTGTTTTTT.